This T cell receptor (beta chain) is drawn from a study of T cells in Graves' hyperthyroidism and ophthalmopathy. RNA transcripts provided the source from which TCR beta CDR3 regions were amplified. With the HTBI primer set, the TCR CDR3 went through a first round of RT-PCR. TCRdb reanalysed the multiplex PCR reads using MiXCR and keeps one entry per CDR3 protein. The repertoire holds over 150,000 distinct CDR3 sequences, over 15% seen once, with 25% to 30% in the top ten. CDR1 is WSHSY and CDR2 is SAAADI in the germline V gene. This CDR3 contains 13 residues. The junction had 4 bases not matched to a gene; V was cut back by 7 bases and J by 3 bases. This clonotype was seen ten or more times. Those with hyperthyroidism were 18 to 65 years old, newly diagnosed, and ill for under 2 months. Clinical symptoms, serum thyroxine and TRAb, thyroid ultrasound and orbital computed tomography were used for the diagnoses.

The source of this sequence is a woman in her 50s with Graves' hyperthyroidism. What was sequenced was blood. The chain couples TRBV10-2 to TRBJ2-7; TRBD1 matches at 9 bases. The CDR3 region is CASTLTGGYEQYF. CDR3 nucleotide sequence: TGCGCCAGCACCCTGACAGGGGGCTACGAGCAGTACTTC.